These 15 T cell receptor beta chains came from one sample sequenced in a study of T-cell memory formation after mild COVID-19. TCRdb re-called the 5' RACE reads through MiXCR, storing one row per CDR3 protein. The table includes fewer than 50,000 distinct CDR3 sequences, about 12% detected once. Sequenced material: PBMCs or a T cell subset sorted from them (not recorded which). All receptors come from a young man who had mild COVID-19 (a few samples of this study predate the infection). Cell type and time point are not known.

The chain's CDR3 is CSVAYMNTEAFF. The DNA for the CDR3 is TGCAGCGTCGCCTACATGAACACTGAAGCTTTCTTT. This chain uses TRBV29-1 with TRBJ1-1; D unresolved. Per the germline V gene, CDR1 is SQVTM and CDR2 is ANQGSEA. CDR3 size: 12 residues. The V end was cut by 6 bases, the J end by 0 bases, with 8 bases between.

The chain uses TRBV24-1 and TRBJ2-7, with D unclear. Deletions cut 4 bases from V and 0 bases from J, with 6 bases between. The V gene's germline CDR1 is KGHDR and CDR2 SFDVKD. The CDR3 contains 13 residues. CDR3 nucleotides: TGTGCCACCAGTGAGCACAGCTCCTACGAGCAGTACGTC. It codes for CATSEHSSYEQYV.

This clonotype has ten or more counts. V gene TRBV4-1 combines with J gene TRBJ2-7, with D perhaps TRBD1 (6 bases). CDR1 and CDR2 (germline): MGHRA, YSYEKL. V was cut by 4 bases and J by 4 bases, with 17 bases left in between. The CDR3 loop spans 15 amino acids. Here the CDR3 reads CASSLHEAGEYEQYF. In DNA form, the CDR3 reads TGCGCCAGCAGCCTTCATGAGGCAGGGGAGTACGAGCAGTACTTC.

This rearrangement joins TRBV3-1 to TRBJ1-4; D unresolved. The V and J ends lost 0 bases and 6 bases respectively, with 5 bases between them. Germline V gene lookup returns CDR1 LGHDT and CDR2 YNNKEL (reference sequence). This CDR3 has 13 residues. CDR3: CASSQDLDEKLFF. The DNA for the CDR3 is TGTGCCAGCAGCCAAGACCTGGATGAAAAACTGTTTTTT.

This clonotype was seen only a few times. The J gene is TRBJ2-7, the V gene TRBV12-3 or TRBV12-4, with D perhaps TRBD1 (7 bases). The CDR3 is 14 amino acids. V dropped 4 bases and J dropped 2 bases, with 12 bases sitting between them. Here the CDR3 DNA reads TGTGCCAGCAGTTCGGGGGACAGTCCCTACGAGCAGTACGTC. It encodes CASSSGDSPYEQYV.

At least ten counts were recorded for this clonotype. The rearrangement joins TRBV7-6 to TRBJ2-7, with 9 bases matching TRBD1. V was clipped by 3 bases and J by 3 bases; unmatched bases: 6. The CDR3 covers 15 residues. Germline CDR1 is SGHVS and CDR2 is FNYEAQ. Here the CDR3 DNA reads TGTGCCAGCAGCTTGGACCGGGACAGGGTCTACGAGCAGTACTTC. Protein sequence: CASSLDRDRVYEQYF.

This clonotype was recorded many times. V is TRBV11-2 and J is TRBJ2-1; TRBD2 is a possible D gene (6 bases). Germline V CDR1 and CDR2: SGHAT, FQNNGV. The CDR3 contains 13 residues. V lost 5 bases and J 7 bases, leaving 12 bases between the germline ends. The CDR3 sequence is CASSLGGQNEQFF. DNA for the CDR3: TGTGCCAGCAGCCTCGGAGGGCAGAATGAGCAGTTCTTC.

CDR3 nucleotide sequence: TGTGCCAGCAGTGACGGACAGGGGTCTCCCTATAGCAATCAGCCCCAGCATTTT. It yields the protein CASSDGQGSPYSNQPQHF. The chain joins TRBV6-1 to TRBJ1-5; 9 bases fit TRBD1. Looked up from germline, CDR1 is MNHNS and CDR2 is SASEGT. V was clipped by 3 bases and J by 0 bases; unmatched bases: 9. This CDR3 is built from 18 residues.

This clonotype turned up a few times. V usage is TRBV4-2 and J usage is TRBJ2-5, with D possibly being TRBD1 or TRBD2 (5 bases each). Germline loops: CDR1 LGHNA, CDR2 YNFKEQ. The CDR3 has 17 residues. V shed 4 bases and J shed 3 bases, with 21 bases lying between them. In nucleotides, the CDR3 is TGTGCCAGCAGCCCCCAAAAGGAGTCCAGAGGGGAAGAGACCCAGTACTTC. This encodes CASSPQKESRGEETQYF.

V is TRBV29-1 and J is TRBJ1-2; weak D call: TRBD1 (5 bases). The CDR3 loop spans 14 amino acids. The germline V and J ends were trimmed by 7 bases and 2 bases, with 17 bases remaining between them. Per germline, CDR1 SQVTM and CDR2 ANQGSEA. Here the CDR3 DNA reads TGCAGCGCCGAACGAGGGGTGGAGAACTATGGCTACACCTTC. This gives the protein CSAERGVENYGYTF.

The chain employs TRBV20-1 and TRBJ1-4, with D possibly TRBD1 on 6 matching bases. The V gene's germline CDR1 is DFQATT and CDR2 SNEGSKA (reference sequence). This CDR3 is 12 amino acids long. V gave up 6 bases and J gave up 14 bases, with 19 bases separating them. CDR3 in amino acids: CSAKPQGPLLFF. CDR3 nucleotides: TGCAGTGCCAAACCCCAGGGGCCTTTGCTGTTTTTT.

Ten or more counts support this clonotype. This chain connects TRBV7-2 to TRBJ2-3; 8 positions match TRBD2. Germline CDR1 SGHTA, CDR2 FQGNSA. This CDR3 has 14 amino acids. With 7 bases clipped from V and 8 bases from J, the junction kept 11 bases outside the gene matches. The DNA of the CDR3 is TGTGCCAGCACCGTACGGGGGGGGGAAGCTACGCAGTATTTT. Translated, it gives CASTVRGGEATQYF.

In this sample, this clonotype turned up a few times. The chain combines TRBV29-1 with TRBJ2-7, with 8 nucleotides matching TRBD2. Germline loops: CDR1 SQVTM, CDR2 ANQGSEA. This CDR3 has 13 amino acids. The trim removed 5 bases at V and 3 bases at J, leaving 6 bases unmatched. CDR3 in amino acids: CSVLLAGRYEQYV. As DNA, the CDR3 is TGCAGCGTTTTGTTAGCGGGGCGCTACGAGCAGTACGTC.

This sequence joins TRBV27 and TRBJ1-4; D is unclear. Trimming pared 4 bases from V and 5 bases from J, leaving 14 bases between. The CDR3 is 15 amino acids. CDR1 and CDR2 (germline): MNHEY, SMNVEV (reference sequence). CDR3 in amino acids: CASSSLFRMNEKLFF. CDR3 coding DNA: TGTGCCAGCAGTTCGCTCTTCCGGATGAATGAAAAACTGTTTTTT.

This clonotype was observed at least ten times. The chain has TRBV29-1 and TRBJ1-1, with D unresolved. The CDR3 contains 12 residues. CDR1 is SQVTM, CDR2 ANQGSEA, per germline. Trimming removed 6 bases from V and 0 bases from J, with 8 bases in between. CDR3 amino acids: CSVAVMNTEAFF. The CDR3 bases are TGCAGCGTCGCAGTTATGAACACTGAAGCTTTCTTT.